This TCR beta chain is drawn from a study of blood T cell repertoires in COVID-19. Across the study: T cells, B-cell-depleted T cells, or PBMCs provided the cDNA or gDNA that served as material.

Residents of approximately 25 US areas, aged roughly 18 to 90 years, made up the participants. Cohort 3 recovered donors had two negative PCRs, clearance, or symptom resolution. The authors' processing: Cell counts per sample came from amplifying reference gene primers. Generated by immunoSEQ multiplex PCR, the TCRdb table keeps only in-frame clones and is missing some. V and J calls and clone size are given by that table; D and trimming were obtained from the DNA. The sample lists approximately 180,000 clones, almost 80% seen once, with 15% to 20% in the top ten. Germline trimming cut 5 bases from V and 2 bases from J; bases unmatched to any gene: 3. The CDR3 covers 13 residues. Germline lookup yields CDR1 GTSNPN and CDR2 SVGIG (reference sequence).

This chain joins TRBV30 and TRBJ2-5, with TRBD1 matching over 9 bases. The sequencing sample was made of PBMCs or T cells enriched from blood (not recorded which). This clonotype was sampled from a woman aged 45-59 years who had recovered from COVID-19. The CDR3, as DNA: TGTGCCTGGGACAGGGGGTCTCAAGAGACCCAGTACTTC. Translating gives CAWDRGSQETQYF.